This T cell receptor beta chain originates from a study of T cell responses to AZD1222 COVID-19 vaccine. Study-wide findings and caveats: Clonal diversity was possibly underestimated, and white British individuals and females predominated among donors.

Clones were sequenced by immunoSEQ multiplex PCR, and TCRdb holds only the in-frame ones, with some missing. Of roughly 110,000 clones in the sample, 80% to 95% were seen once. About this clone: The antigen remains unidentified.

Here the sequenced sample was peripheral blood, taken 28 days after the second AZD1222 dose. This receptor was taken from an adult who received the AZD1222 COVID-19 vaccine.

Here the CDR3 DNA reads TGTGCCAGCAGTGTGGGGCGGGGCCAAGAGACCCAGTACTTC. Encoded protein: CASSVGRGQETQYF. The chain is built from TRBV2 and TRBJ2-5, with D maybe TRBD2 (6 bases). Germline loops: CDR1 SNHLY, CDR2 FYNNEI. Trimming shortened V by 4 bases and J by 1 base, and 10 bases separated the two germline ends. This CDR3 is built from 14 residues.